Listed below are T cell receptor beta chains from one sample, sequenced in a study of blood T cell repertoires in COVID-19. Sequencing was performed with immunoSEQ multiplex PCR; in TCRdb, only in-frame clones are kept and a portion is missing. In the table there are 90,000 or so clones, 72% of which are singletons. What was sequenced was peripheral blood. The receptor source for this set is a woman aged 80 or over with acute or convalescent COVID-19. Each CDR3 is given with its conserved first and last residue. D genes are given only for firm matches. The size field is filled for only some rows; it gives once, few, many or a size class.

j_call v_call d_call clone_size cdr3_aa cdr3_nt
TRBJ2-7 TRBV29-1 TRBD2 - CSVELMRGGKEQYF TGCAGCGTTGAACTCATGCGGGGGGGCAAGGAGCAGTACTTC
TRBJ1-2 TRBV18 TRBD1 - CASSPTEGAGYTF TGTGCCAGCTCACCAACGGAGGGGGCTGGCTACACCTTC
TRBJ2-7 TRBV27 - - CASSLVSSSSYEQYF TGTGCCAGCAGTTTAGTCAGTTCTAGCTCCTACGAGCAGTACTTC
TRBJ2-2 TRBV3-1/TRBV3-2 TRBD2 - CASSPFSPAAGARGGELFF TGTGCCAGCAGCCCGTTTTCCCCCGCAGCGGGGGCCCGCGGAGGGGAGCTGTTTTTT
TRBJ2-5 TRBV11-2 - - CASSFLGAFQETQYF TGTGCCAGCAGCTTCCTGGGGGCCTTTCAAGAGACCCAGTACTTC
TRBJ2-3 TRBV7-9 - - CASSLVGSYTDTQYF TGTGCCAGCAGCTTAGTAGGTAGCTACACAGATACGCAGTATTTT
TRBJ2-3 TRBV3-1/TRBV3-2 TRBD1 - CASSSDRGTDTQYF TGTGCCAGCAGCTCGGACAGGGGGACAGATACGCAGTATTTT
TRBJ2-2 TRBV19 - - CASSKQARNTGELFF TGTGCCAGTAGTAAACAGGCAAGAAACACCGGGGAGCTGTTTTTT
TRBJ1-2 TRBV4-2 - - CASSLNPASRGGYTF TGTGCCAGCAGCCTTAACCCCGCATCTAGGGGTGGCTACACCTTC
TRBJ1-4 TRBV5-1 - many CASSLSTGGGNEKLFF TGCGCCAGCAGCCTTAGTACAGGCGGGGGTAATGAAAAACTGTTTTTT
TRBJ1-2 TRBV24-1 TRBD1 once CATSDQGQGNYGYTF TGTGCCACCAGTGATCAAGGACAGGGCAACTATGGCTACACCTTC
TRBJ1-5 TRBV5-8 - few CASSPMAPGGNQPQHF TGTGCCAGCAGCCCCATGGCCCCAGGGGGCAATCAGCCCCAGCATTTT
TRBJ2-7 TRBV6-1 - - CASSEAWTETYEQYF TGTGCCAGCAGTGAAGCTTGGACAGAAACCTACGAGCAGTACTTC
TRBJ2-7 TRBV7-9 TRBD1 - CASSSTGGEVSEQYF TGTGCCAGCAGCTCTACAGGGGGCGAAGTTTCCGAGCAGTACTTC
TRBJ2-1 TRBV6-1 TRBD1 - CASSVQGWTYNEQFF TGTGCCAGCAGTGTACAGGGGTGGACCTACAATGAGCAGTTCTTC
TRBJ2-1 TRBV5-1 TRBD2 - CASSLDKRELGQQFF TGCGCCAGCAGCTTGGATAAGCGGGAACTCGGCCAGCAGTTCTTC
TRBJ2-6 TRBV27 - - CASSLFMSGSGANVLTF TGTGCCAGCAGTTTATTTATGTCGGGTTCTGGGGCCAACGTCCTGACTTTC
TRBJ2-1 TRBV11-2 TRBD2 - CASSSSGGAYNEQFF TGTGCCAGCAGCTCAAGCGGGGGCGCTTACAATGAGCAGTTCTTC